This T cell receptor (beta chain) derives from a study of blood T cells in healthy people across ages. Only one count was recorded for this clonotype. Its target is unknown. For the second PCR, which ran for roughly 7 to 11 cycles, a sample-barcoded 5' primer and a J-beta primer mix were used. TCRdb fed the 5' RACE reads into MiXCR, producing one record per CDR3 protein. The sample lists fewer than 800,000 distinct CDR3 sequences, 49% occurring once. Germline CDR1 KGHSH, CDR2 LQKENI. The length of the CDR3 is 16 residues. Trimming removed 0 bases from V and 0 bases from J, with 9 bases in between. General study results and limits: Fewer expanded clones and more diversity marked long-lived versus aged donors. TCR beta diversity, measured per million T cells, fell in a roughly linear way with age.

The V gene is TRBV18, the J gene TRBJ2-1; D possibly corresponds to TRBD1 (5 bases). The source of this sequence is a woman aged 55-70 years in good health. Material for sequencing was blood. The CDR3 DNA follows: TGTGCCAGCTCACCACCGGGGCAGTTCTCCTACAATGAGCAGTTCTTC. It specifies CASSPPGQFSYNEQFF.